The 6 T cell receptor beta chains below were found in one sample sequenced in a study of cytomegalovirus exposure and HLA in healthy donors (dated by TCRdb to 2017 to 2019). The method was the immunoSEQ multiplex PCR assay. Entries here come from immuneACCESS through TCRdb and include only in-frame sequences with V and J called. Some clones fail to appear in such tables; in the studies checked, an unresolved V gene covers under half of the shortfall, and the cause of the remainder is unknown. In all, the sample holds about 68,000 clones, and about 90% of those were seen once. The ten largest account for 3.1% of the sample. The sample was PBMCs. These receptors originate from a man younger than 35 in good health and CMV-seronegative.

This chain uses TRBV30 with TRBJ1-4; a weak D match, TRBD1 (6 bases). Germline CDR1 is GTSNPN and CDR2 is SVGIG (reference sequence). The V gene lost 4 bases and the J gene lost 5 bases, with 26 bases spanning the gap. The CDR3 is made up of 18 amino acids. The CDR3 sequence is CAWIRPPPNRDKNEKLFF. For the CDR3, the DNA is TGTGCCTGGATCCGCCCACCCCCGAACAGGGACAAAAATGAAAAACTGTTTTTT. Full variable domain (remainder filled in from reference TRBV30 and TRBJ1-4): SQTIHQWPATLVQPVGSPLSLECTVEGTSNPNLYWYRQAAGRGLQLLFYSVGIGQISSEVPQNLSASRPQDRQFILSSKKLLLSDSGFYLCAWIRPPPNRDKNEKLFFGSGTQLSVL.

The genes are TRBV5-8 and TRBJ1-2; 11 bases are a match to TRBD1. V was clipped by 4 bases and J by 2 bases; unmatched bases: 4. The CDR3 contains 15 residues. Germline assignment: CDR1 SGHTS and CDR2 YDEGEE. The CDR3 here is CASSRWTGGNYGYTF. DNA of the CDR3: TGTGCCAGCAGCCGCTGGACAGGGGGCAACTATGGCTACACCTTC. Based on the CDR3 plus reference TRBV5-8 and TRBJ1-2, the full variable domain is EAGVTQSPTHLIKTRGQQATLRCSPISGHTSVYWYQQALGLGLQFLLWYDEGEERNRGNFPPRFSGRQFPNYSSELNVNALELEDSALYLCASSRWTGGNYGYTFGSGTRLTVV.

The V gene is TRBV9, the J gene TRBJ1-2, with TRBD1 as a possible D gene (5 bases). Per germline, CDR1 SGDLS and CDR2 YYNGEE. This CDR3 is 15 amino acids long. V lost 0 bases and J 3 bases, leaving 12 bases between the germline ends. The CDR3 coding sequence is TGTGCCAGCAGCGTAGGGGGCCGAGTCGACTATGGCTACACCTTC. It is translated as CASSVGGRVDYGYTF.

This chain joins TRBV5-5 and TRBJ1-1; D is possibly TRBD1 (5 bases). This CDR3 has 14 amino acids. Per germline, CDR1 SGHKS and CDR2 YYEKEE (reference sequence). Trimming left V 4 bases short and J 3 bases short, with 13 bases between. The CDR3 loop reads CASSLMGGDTEAFF. The CDR3 DNA is TGTGCCAGCAGCCTTATGGGAGGGGACACTGAAGCTTTCTTT.

V gene TRBV28 combines with J gene TRBJ2-1; D is unresolved. V dropped 3 bases and J dropped 8 bases, with 11 bases sitting between them. The CDR3 has 13 residues. Germline loops: CDR1 MDHEN, CDR2 SYDVKM. This CDR3 is CASSLSLGYEQFF. The CDR3 region has the DNA TGTGCCAGCAGTTTGTCATTGGGCTATGAGCAGTTCTTC. Full variable domain (rest looked up from reference TRBV28 and TRBJ2-1): DVKVTQSSRYLVKRTGEKVFLECVQDMDHENMFWYRQDPGLGLRLIYFSYDVKMKEKGDIPEGYSVSREKKERFSLILESASTNQTSMYLCASSLSLGYEQFFGPGTRLTVL.

The CDR3 DNA is TGTGCCAGCAGCGCACAGGGGGCTAATGAAAAACTGTTTTTT. Its protein is CASSAQGANEKLFF. The V call is TRBV7-9, the J call TRBJ1-4; 8 nucleotides align to TRBD1. Germline V gives CDR1 SEHNR, CDR2 FQNEAQ (reference sequence). The CDR3 is 14 residues long. V lost 5 bases and J lost 3; bases outside the gene matches: 2.